A selection of T cell receptor beta chains follows, all from one sample in a study of shared clonotypes between healthy human individuals. Assay used: immunoSEQ multiplex PCR; TCRdb lists only in-frame clones, some missing. The table includes around 510,000 clones, about 96% detected once. Sequenced input: naive CD4+ T cells sorted from blood. The source of these receptors is a woman in her twenties or thirties in good health. Each CDR3 is given with its conserved first and last residue. Fields, in order: D gene, clone size, V gene, J gene, CDR3 protein, CDR3 DNA. A D gene is named only where the DNA matches it firmly. Size is stated for part of the rows, as once, few or many counts, or as a class when the clone is expanded.

TRBD1	-	TRBV28	TRBJ1-2	CASRDRTGTNYGYTF	TGTGCCAGCAGGGACAGGACAGGCACCAACTATGGCTACACCTTC
TRBD1	-	TRBV19	TRBJ1-3	CASSTGQPGGNTIYF	TGTGCCAGTTCGACGGGACAGCCGGGTGGAAACACCATATATTTT
-	-	TRBV5-4	TRBJ2-5	CASSPGDGKETQYF	TGTGCCAGCAGCCCAGGGGACGGCAAAGAGACCCAGTACTTC
-	-	TRBV10-3	TRBJ1-3	CAISEMLGLIAGNTIYF	TGTGCCATCAGTGAGATGTTGGGCTTAATAGCTGGAAACACCATATATTTT
-	-	TRBV19	TRBJ1-3	CASKPSVGRNTIYF	TGTGCCAGTAAACCCTCGGTCGGGAGAAACACCATATATTTT
-	-	TRBV10-3	TRBJ2-5	CAIRGREAKETQYF	TGTGCCATCCGGGGCAGGGAGGCAAAAGAGACCCAGTACTTC
-	-	TRBV15	TRBJ2-7	CATSRFKGTTPYEQYF	TGTGCCACCAGCAGATTTAAGGGCACTACCCCCTACGAGCAGTACTTC
TRBD1	once	TRBV4-2	TRBJ1-3	CASGTTGTGENTIYF	TGTGCCAGCGGAACAACCGGGACAGGTGAAAACACCATATATTTT
-	-	TRBV2	TRBJ2-3	CASSGRTRTITDTQYF	TGTGCCAGCAGTGGGAGGACTCGAACTATCACAGATACGCAGTATTTT
-	-	TRBV7-8	TRBJ2-7	CASSFAGHGYEQYF	TGTGCCAGCAGCTTCGCCGGGCATGGATACGAGCAGTACTTC
-	-	TRBV28	TRBJ2-5	CATFQETQYF	TGTGCCACCTTCCAAGAGACCCAGTACTTC
-	-	TRBV30	TRBJ2-1	CAWTTPRQVIGYNEQFF	TGTGCCTGGACTACGCCGAGACAGGTCATTGGATACAATGAGCAGTTCTTC
TRBD1	-	TRBV6-5	TRBJ1-5	CASRRDRAEGQPQHF	TGTGCCAGCAGAAGGGACAGGGCCGAGGGTCAGCCCCAGCATTTT
TRBD1	-	TRBV11-3	TRBJ2-2	CASSKQGGTGELFF	TGTGCCAGCAGCAAACAGGGGGGCACCGGGGAGCTGTTTTTT
-	-	TRBV29-1	TRBJ2-7	CSGLGAGDEQYF	TGCAGCGGGTTAGGTGCAGGCGACGAGCAGTACTTC
TRBD2	-	TRBV10-1	TRBJ2-2	CASSDPGAGIPGELFF	TGCGCCAGCAGTGACCCAGGAGCGGGGATTCCAGGGGAGCTGTTTTTT
TRBD2	-	TRBV30	TRBJ2-7	CAWSMAGLAGKYEQYF	TGTGCCTGGAGTATGGCGGGACTAGCGGGAAAATACGAGCAGTACTTC
-	-	TRBV7-2	TRBJ2-7	CASSLGSGPSYEQYF	TGTGCCAGCAGCTTAGGCAGCGGACCTTCCTACGAGCAGTACTTC
TRBD2	-	TRBV6-6	TRBJ2-1	CASSYPAGKNEQFF	TGTGCCAGCAGTTACCCAGCGGGAAAGAATGAGCAGTTCTTC
-	-	TRBV19	TRBJ1-2	CASSLDSLLYGYTF	TGTGCCAGTAGCCTGGACAGCCTCCTCTATGGCTACACCTTC
-	-	TRBV19	TRBJ1-1	CATGGLNTEAFF	TGTGCCACCGGGGGTCTGAACACTGAAGCTTTCTTT
TRBD2	-	TRBV27	TRBJ2-7	CASSSGGAGEHEQYF	TGTGCCAGCAGTTCTGGAGGAGCGGGAGAACACGAGCAGTACTTC
TRBD2	-	TRBV5-1	TRBJ2-7	CASSWSSGLSYEQYF	TGCGCCAGCAGCTGGTCTAGCGGTCTTTCCTACGAGCAGTACTTC
TRBD2	-	TRBV7-2	TRBJ2-7	CASSWTSGSYEQYF	TGTGCCAGCAGCTGGACTAGCGGGTCCTACGAGCAGTACTTC
-	-	TRBV19	TRBJ1-4	CASSPRAANEKLFF	TGTGCCAGTAGTCCCAGGGCAGCGAATGAAAAACTGTTTTTT
TRBD1	-	TRBV6-1	TRBJ2-7	CASRVLTGVYEQYF	TGTGCCAGCAGAGTCCTAACAGGGGTGTACGAGCAGTACTTC
-	-	TRBV6-1	TRBJ2-7	CASSVQVYEQYF	TGTGCCAGCAGTGTCCAGGTTTACGAGCAGTACTTC